This T cell receptor (beta chain) was retrieved from a study of STAT5B mutations in CD4+ large granular lymphocyte leukemia. Study-level points and caveats: TRBV06-family usage was enriched in top patient clones (8/27) versus controls (2/35).

Data came from immunoSEQ multiplex PCR; TCRdb stores just in-frame clones and leaves some out. The data show about 40,000 clones, with roughly 84% seen just once and 0.35% held by the top ten. Healthy controls were blood donor buffy coats. Details on this clone: Its antigen remains unidentified.

The CDR3 spans 14 residues. Germline CDR1 and CDR2: SGHNT and YENEEA. The ends lost 5 bases at V and 3 bases at J; junction bases unmatched: 4. This clonotype originated in a human donor in good health. Sequencing was carried out using CD4+ T cells from blood buffy coats. This rearrangement joins TRBV11-3 to TRBJ2-1, with TRBD2 matching over 7 bases. Written as DNA, the CDR3 is TGTGCCAGCAGCCCCAGCGGGATCTACAATGAGCAGTTCTTC. It specifies CASSPSGIYNEQFF.